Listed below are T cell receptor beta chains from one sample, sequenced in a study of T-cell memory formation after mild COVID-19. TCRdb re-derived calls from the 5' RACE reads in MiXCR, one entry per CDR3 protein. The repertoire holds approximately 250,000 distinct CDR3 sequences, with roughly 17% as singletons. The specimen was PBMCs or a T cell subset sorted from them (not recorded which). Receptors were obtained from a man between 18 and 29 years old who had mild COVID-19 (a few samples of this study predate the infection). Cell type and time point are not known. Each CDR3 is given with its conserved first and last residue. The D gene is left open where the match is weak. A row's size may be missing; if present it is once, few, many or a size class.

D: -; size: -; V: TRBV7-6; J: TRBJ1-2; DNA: TGTGCCAGCAGCTCCGACCCGATCGATCTGCATGGCTACACCTTC; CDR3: CASSSDPIDLHGYTF
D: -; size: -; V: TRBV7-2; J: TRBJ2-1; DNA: TGTGCCAGCAGACCCTCCCTCGCGGCCCTCAATGAGCAGTTCTTC; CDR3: CASRPSLAALNEQFF
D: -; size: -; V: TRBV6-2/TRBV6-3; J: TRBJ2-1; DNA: TGTGCCAGCAGAAGGCCCGGACGGATTGGCTACAATGAGCAGTTCTTC; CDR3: CASRRPGRIGYNEQFF
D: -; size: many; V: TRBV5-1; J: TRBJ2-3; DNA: TGCGCCAGCAGCTTGGGGCAGGACACAGATACGCAGTATTTT; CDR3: CASSLGQDTDTQYF
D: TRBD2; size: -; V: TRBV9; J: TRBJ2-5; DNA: TGTGCCAGCAGCGCACTAGCGGGGAAACCCCAAGAGACCCAGTACTTC; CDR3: CASSALAGKPQETQYF
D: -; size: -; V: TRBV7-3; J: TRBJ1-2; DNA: TGTGCCAGCAGCGCAAACTCGGCTAACTATGGCTACACCTTC; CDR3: CASSANSANYGYTF
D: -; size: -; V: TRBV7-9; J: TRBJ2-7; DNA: TGTGCCAGCAGCTTAGTCCACGGGACTCCCTACGAGCAGTACTTC; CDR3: CASSLVHGTPYEQYF
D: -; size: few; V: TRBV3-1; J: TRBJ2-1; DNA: TGTGCCAGCAGCCAAGGGAGTTCAGTTCACAATGAGCAGTTCTTC; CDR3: CASSQGSSVHNEQFF
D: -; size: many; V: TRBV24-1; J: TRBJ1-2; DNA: TGTGCCCCCCTCCGGGACACTAACTATGGCTACACCTTC; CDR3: CAPLRDTNYGYTF
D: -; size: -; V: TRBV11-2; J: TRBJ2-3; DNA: TGTGCCAGCAGCTTAGTCCCATCAGTCGCAGATACGCAGTATTTT; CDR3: CASSLVPSVADTQYF
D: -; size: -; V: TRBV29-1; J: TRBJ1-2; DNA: TGCAGCGTTGCGGCAGGGTCTGATGGCTACACCTTC; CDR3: CSVAAGSDGYTF
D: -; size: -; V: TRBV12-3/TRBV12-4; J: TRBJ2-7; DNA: TGTGCCAGCAGTTTAAGGCGGTCCTACGAGCAGTACTTC; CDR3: CASSLRRSYEQYF
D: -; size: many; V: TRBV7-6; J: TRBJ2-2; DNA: TGTGCCAGCAGCCCCCGTGGGGCCGGGGAGCTGTTTTTT; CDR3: CASSPRGAGELFF
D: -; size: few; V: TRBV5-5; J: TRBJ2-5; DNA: TGTGCCAGCAGCACGCCGATAAGGGCCGAATGGGACGGCATCCAAGAGACCCAGTACTTC; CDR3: CASSTPIRAEWDGIQETQYF
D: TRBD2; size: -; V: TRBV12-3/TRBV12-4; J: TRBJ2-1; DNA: TGTGCCAGCAGTTTATTTACCGGGGGGGCCTCCCCCAATGAGCAGTTCTTC; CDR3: CASSLFTGGASPNEQFF
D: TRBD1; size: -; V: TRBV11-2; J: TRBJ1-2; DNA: TGTGCCAGCAGCACTCAGGGGGCAGGCGGCTACACCTTC; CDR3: CASSTQGAGGYTF
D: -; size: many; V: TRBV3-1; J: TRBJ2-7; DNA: TGTGCCAGCAGCCAAGGGGGCTACGAGCAGTACTTC; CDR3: CASSQGGYEQYF
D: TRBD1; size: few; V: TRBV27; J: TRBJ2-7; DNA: TGTGCCAGCAGTGGACAGGTTACCTACGAGCAGTACTTC; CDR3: CASSGQVTYEQYF
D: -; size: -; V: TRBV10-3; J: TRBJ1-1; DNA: TGTGCCATCAGCACGACTGGGGGGGAAGCTTTCTTT; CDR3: CAISTTGGEAFF
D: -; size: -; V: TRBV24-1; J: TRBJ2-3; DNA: TGTGCCACCAATTCACAGGGAACAGATACGCAGTATTTT; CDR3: CATNSQGTDTQYF
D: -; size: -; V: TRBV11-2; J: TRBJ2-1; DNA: TGTGCCAGCAGCTTTCTGAGCCACAATGAGCAGTTCTTC; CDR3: CASSFLSHNEQFF
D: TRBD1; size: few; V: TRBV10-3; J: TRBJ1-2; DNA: TGTGCCATCCGGGACAGTCGGAACTATGGCTACACCTTC; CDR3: CAIRDSRNYGYTF
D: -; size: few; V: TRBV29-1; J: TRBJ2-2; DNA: TGCAGCGTTGAAGGGACAAGGAACACCGGGGAGCTGTTTTTT; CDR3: CSVEGTRNTGELFF
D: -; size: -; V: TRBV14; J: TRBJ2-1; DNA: TGTGCCAGCAGCCAAGATCTGGGGGAGAGTGAGCAGTTCTTC; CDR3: CASSQDLGESEQFF
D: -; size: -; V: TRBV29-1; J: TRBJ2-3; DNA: TGCAGCGTCGGGGACCGCTCAGATACGCAGTATTTT; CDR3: CSVGDRSDTQYF
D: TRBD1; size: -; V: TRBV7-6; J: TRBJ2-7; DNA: TGTGCCAGCAGCTTAGCAGGACAGGGAGTGGCCTACGAGCAGTACTTC; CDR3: CASSLAGQGVAYEQYF
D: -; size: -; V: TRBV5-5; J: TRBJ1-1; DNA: TGTGCCAGCAACTCCTACTGGGGAGACACTGAAGCTTTCTTT; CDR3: CASNSYWGDTEAFF